The table lists the clone carrying this T cell receptor (beta chain) with many counts. These data come from a study of T cells in Graves' hyperthyroidism and ophthalmopathy. On the study more broadly: Any treatment followed the collection of peripheral blood at initial diagnosis.

The CDR3 is made up of 14 amino acids. Trimming cost V 6 bases and J 6 bases; bases outside gene matches: 8. The germline V gene has CDR1 SQVTM and CDR2 ANQGSEA. Amplification of TCR beta CDR3 regions used RNA as the template. First-round RT-PCR of the TCR CDR3 relied on the HTBI primer set. TCRdb redid the calling of the multiplex PCR reads with MiXCR, one entry per CDR3 protein. Among a few hundred thousand distinct CDR3 sequences listed, roughly 20% were seen once. Sequencing input: blood. The TCR sequence derives from a man in his late teens or twenties with Graves' hyperthyroidism. V usage is TRBV29-1 and J usage is TRBJ1-2, with 12 bases identical to TRBD1. CDR3 protein: CSVDGTGGYDGYTF. The CDR3, as DNA: TGCAGCGTCGATGGGACAGGGGGCTACGATGGCTACACCTTC.